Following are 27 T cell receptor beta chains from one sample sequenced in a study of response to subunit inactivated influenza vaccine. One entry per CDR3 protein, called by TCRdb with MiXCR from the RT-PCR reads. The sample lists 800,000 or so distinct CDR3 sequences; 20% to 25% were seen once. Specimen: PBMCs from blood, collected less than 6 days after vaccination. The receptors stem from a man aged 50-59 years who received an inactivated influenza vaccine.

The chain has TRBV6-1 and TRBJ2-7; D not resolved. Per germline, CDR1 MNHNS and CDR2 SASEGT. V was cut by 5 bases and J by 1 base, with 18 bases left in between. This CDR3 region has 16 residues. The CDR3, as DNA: TGTGCCAGCAGTCGTACCGGACCGAGCCTTTCCTACGAGCAGTACTTC. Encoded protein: CASSRTGPSLSYEQYF.

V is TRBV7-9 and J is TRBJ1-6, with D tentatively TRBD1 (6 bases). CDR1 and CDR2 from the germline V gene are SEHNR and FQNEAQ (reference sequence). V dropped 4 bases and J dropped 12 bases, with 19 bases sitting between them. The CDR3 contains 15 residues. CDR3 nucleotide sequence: TGTGCCAGCAGCTCCCCAAACAGGGACATCGAACCCCTCCACTTT. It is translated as CASSSPNRDIEPLHF.

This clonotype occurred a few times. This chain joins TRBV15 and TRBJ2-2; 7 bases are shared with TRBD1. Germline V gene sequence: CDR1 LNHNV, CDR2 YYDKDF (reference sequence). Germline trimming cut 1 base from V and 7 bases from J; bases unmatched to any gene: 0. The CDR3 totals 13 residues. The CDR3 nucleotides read TGTGCCACCAGCAGAGCAGGGGGCGGGGAGCTGTTTTTT. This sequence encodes CATSRAGGGELFF. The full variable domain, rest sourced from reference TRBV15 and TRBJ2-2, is DAMVIQNPRYQVTQFGKPVTLSCSQTLNHNVMYWYQQKSSQAPKLLFHYYDKDFNNEADTPDNFQSRRPNTSFCFLDIRSPGLGDTAMYLCATSRAGGGELFFGEGSRLTVL.

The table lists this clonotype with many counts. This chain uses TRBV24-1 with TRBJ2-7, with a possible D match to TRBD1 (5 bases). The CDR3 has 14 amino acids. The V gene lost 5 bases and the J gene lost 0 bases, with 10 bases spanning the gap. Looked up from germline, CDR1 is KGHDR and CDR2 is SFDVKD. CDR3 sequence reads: CATSGGANSYEQYF. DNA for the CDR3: TGTGCCACCAGTGGTGGGGCCAACTCCTACGAGCAGTACTTC.

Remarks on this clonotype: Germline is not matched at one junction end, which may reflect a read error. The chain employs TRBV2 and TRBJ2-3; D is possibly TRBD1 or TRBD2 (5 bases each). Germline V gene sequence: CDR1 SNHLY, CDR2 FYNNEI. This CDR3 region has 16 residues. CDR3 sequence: CASREGMGERTDTQYF. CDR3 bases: TGTGCCAGCAGGGAAGGAATGGGGGAGCGCACAGATACGCAGTATTTT.

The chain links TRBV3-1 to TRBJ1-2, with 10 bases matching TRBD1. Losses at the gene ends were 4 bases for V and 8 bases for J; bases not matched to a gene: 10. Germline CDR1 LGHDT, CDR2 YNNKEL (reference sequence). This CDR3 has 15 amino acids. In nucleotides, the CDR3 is TGTGCCAGCAGCCCACTACGGACAGGGGGGAACGGCTACACCTTC. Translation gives CASSPLRTGGNGYTF.

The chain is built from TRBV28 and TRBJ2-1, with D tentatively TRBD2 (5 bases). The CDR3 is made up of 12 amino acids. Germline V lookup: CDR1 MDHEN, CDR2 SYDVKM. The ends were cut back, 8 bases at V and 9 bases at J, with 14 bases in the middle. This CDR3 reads CASGRVTGEQFF. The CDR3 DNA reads TGTGCCAGCGGGCGGGTCACCGGTGAGCAGTTCTTC.

CDR3 sequence reads: CASSPPVQGGRGDTQYF. The CDR3 coding sequence is TGTGCCAGCTCACCACCGGTCCAGGGCGGGAGAGGAGATACGCAGTATTTT. The gene calls are TRBV18 and TRBJ2-3, with 7 bases aligning to TRBD2. CDR3 length equals 17 residues. J was trimmed by 5 bases and V by 0 bases; bases with no gene match: 11. Germline-derived CDR1 and CDR2 are KGHSH and LQKENI.

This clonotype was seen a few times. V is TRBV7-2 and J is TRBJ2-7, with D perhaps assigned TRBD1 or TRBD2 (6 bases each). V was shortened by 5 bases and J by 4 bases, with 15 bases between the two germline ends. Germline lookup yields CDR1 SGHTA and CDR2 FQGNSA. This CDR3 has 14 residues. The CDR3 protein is CASSPGGRGYEQYF. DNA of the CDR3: TGTGCCAGCAGCCCCGGGGGCCGAGGGTACGAGCAGTACTTC.

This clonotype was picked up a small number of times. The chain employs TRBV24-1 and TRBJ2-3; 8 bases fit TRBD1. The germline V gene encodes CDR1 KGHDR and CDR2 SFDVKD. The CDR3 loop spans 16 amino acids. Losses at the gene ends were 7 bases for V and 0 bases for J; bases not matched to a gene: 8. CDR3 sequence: CATSPGTGKSTDTQYF. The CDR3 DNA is TGTGCCACCAGCCCCGGGACAGGCAAGAGCACAGATACGCAGTATTTT.

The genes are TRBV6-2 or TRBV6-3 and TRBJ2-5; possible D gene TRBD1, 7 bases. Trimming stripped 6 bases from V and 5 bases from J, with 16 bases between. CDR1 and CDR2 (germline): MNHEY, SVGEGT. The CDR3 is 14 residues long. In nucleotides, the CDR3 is TGTGCCAGCAGCAACCAGGGGGGTGTCGAGACCCAGTACTTC. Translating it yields CASSNQGGVETQYF.

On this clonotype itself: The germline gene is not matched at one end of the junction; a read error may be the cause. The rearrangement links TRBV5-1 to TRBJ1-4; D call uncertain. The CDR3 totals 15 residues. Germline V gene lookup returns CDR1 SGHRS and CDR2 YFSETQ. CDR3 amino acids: CASSPNRPTNEKLFF. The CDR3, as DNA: TGCGCTAGCAGCCCAAACAGACCAACTAATGAAAAACTGTTTTTT.

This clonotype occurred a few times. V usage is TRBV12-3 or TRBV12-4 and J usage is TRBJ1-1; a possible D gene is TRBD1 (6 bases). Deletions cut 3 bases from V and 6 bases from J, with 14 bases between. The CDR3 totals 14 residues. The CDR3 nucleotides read TGTGCCAGCAGTTTCGGCCAACAGGGATCTGAAGCTTTCTTT. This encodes CASSFGQQGSEAFF.

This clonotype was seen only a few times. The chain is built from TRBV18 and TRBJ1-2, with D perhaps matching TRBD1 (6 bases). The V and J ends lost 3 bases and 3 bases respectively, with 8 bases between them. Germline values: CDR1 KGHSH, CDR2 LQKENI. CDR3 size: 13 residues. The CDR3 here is CASSPDSHYGYTF. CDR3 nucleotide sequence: TGTGCCAGCTCACCGGACAGCCACTATGGCTACACCTTC.

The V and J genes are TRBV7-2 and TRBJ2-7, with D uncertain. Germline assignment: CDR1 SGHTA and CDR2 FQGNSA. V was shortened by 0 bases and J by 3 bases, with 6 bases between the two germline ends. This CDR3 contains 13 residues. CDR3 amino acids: CASSLARIYEQYF. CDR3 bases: TGTGCCAGCAGCTTAGCTCGGATCTACGAGCAGTACTTC.

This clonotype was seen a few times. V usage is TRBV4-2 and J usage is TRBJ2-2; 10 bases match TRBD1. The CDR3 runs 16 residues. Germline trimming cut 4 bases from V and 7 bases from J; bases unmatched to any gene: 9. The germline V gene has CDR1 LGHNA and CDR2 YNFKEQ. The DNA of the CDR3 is TGTGCCAGCAGCCCGTGGGGACAGGGGAGTATCGGGGAGCTGTTTTTT. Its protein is CASSPWGQGSIGELFF.

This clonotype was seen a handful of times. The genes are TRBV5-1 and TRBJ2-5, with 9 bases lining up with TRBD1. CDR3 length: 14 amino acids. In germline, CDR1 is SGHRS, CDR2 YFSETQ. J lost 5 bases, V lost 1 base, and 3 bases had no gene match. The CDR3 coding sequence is TGCGCCAGCAGCTTGACAGGGGGCTTGGAGACCCAGTACTTC. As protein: CASSLTGGLETQYF.

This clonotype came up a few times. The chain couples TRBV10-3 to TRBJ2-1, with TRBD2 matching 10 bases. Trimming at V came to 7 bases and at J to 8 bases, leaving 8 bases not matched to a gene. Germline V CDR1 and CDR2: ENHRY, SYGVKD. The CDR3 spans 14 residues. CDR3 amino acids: CAIKGRLAGDEQFF. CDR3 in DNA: TGTGCCATCAAGGGGAGGCTAGCGGGAGATGAGCAGTTCTTC.

In DNA form, the CDR3 reads TGTGCCAGCAGCCCGAAAGCCTACGAGCAGTACTTC. Protein product: CASSPKAYEQYF. The genes are TRBV7-9 and TRBJ2-7; D gene ambiguous. CDR3 length: 12 amino acids. Germline values: CDR1 SEHNR, CDR2 FQNEAQ (reference sequence). Trimming stripped 5 bases from V and 2 bases from J, with 7 bases between.

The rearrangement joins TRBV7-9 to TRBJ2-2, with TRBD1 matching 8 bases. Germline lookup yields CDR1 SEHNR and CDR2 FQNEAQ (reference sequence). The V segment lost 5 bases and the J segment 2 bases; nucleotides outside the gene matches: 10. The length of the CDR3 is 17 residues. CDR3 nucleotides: TGTGCCAGCAGCCGACAGGGGTCCAGTCCCAACACCGGGGAGCTGTTTTTT. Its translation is CASSRQGSSPNTGELFF.

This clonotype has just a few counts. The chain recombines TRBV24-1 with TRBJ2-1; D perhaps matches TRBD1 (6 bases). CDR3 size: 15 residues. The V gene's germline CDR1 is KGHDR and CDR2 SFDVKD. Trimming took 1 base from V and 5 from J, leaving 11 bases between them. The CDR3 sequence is CATSDFTGWNNEQFF. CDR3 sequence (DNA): TGTGCCACCAGTGATTTTACAGGGTGGAACAATGAGCAGTTCTTC.

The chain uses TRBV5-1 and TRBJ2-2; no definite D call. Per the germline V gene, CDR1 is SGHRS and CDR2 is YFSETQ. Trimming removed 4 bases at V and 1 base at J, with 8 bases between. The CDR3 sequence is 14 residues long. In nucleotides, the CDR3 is TGCGCCAGCAGCACACGACAGAACACCGGGGAGCTGTTTTTT. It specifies CASSTRQNTGELFF.

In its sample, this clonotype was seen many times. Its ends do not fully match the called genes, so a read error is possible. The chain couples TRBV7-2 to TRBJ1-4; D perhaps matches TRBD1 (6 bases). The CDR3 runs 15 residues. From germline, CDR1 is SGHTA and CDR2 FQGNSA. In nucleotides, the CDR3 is TGTGCCAGCAGCTTAGGTGGACAGTCTAACGAAAAACTGTTTTTT. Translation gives CASSLGGQSNEKLFF.

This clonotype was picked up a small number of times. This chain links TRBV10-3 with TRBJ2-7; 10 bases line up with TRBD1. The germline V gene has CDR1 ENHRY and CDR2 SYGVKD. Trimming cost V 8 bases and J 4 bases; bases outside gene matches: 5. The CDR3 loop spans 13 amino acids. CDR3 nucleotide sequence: TGTGCCATCGGCCGGGACAGGGGTTACGAGCAGTACTTC. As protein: CAIGRDRGYEQYF.

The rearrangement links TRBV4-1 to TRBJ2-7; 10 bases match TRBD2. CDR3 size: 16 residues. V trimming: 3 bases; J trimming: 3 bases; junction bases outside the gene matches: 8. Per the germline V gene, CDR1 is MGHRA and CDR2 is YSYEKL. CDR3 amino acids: CASSQVAGGLNYEQYF. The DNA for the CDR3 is TGCGCCAGCAGCCAGGTAGCGGGGGGTTTAAACTACGAGCAGTACTTC.

For the CDR3, the DNA is TGTGCCAGCAGCTTAGGGGGACTAGCGGGAGTGGATACGCAGTATTTT. As protein: CASSLGGLAGVDTQYF. This chain links TRBV7-9 with TRBJ2-3, with 14 bases fitting TRBD2. The CDR3 extends over 16 amino acids. Germline CDR1 SEHNR, CDR2 FQNEAQ (reference sequence). The V segment lost 1 base and the J segment 6 bases; nucleotides outside the gene matches: 3.

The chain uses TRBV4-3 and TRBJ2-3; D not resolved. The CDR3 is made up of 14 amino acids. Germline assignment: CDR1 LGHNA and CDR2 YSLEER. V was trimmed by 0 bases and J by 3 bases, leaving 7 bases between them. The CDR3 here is CASSQDLATDTQYF. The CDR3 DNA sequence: TGCGCCAGCAGCCAAGACTTAGCAACAGATACGCAGTATTTT.